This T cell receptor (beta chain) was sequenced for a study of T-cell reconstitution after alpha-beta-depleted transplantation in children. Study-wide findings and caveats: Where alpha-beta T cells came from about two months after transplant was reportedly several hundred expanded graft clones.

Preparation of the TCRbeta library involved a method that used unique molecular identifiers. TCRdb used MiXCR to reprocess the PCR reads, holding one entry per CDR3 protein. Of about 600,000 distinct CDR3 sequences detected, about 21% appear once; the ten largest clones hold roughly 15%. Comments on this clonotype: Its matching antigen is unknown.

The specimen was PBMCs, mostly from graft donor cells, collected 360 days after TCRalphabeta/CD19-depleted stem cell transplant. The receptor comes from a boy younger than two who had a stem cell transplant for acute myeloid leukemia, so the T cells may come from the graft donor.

CDR3 region: CASRTGGFANEQFF. Here the CDR3 DNA reads TGTGCCAGCAGGACAGGGGGTTTTGCCAATGAGCAGTTCTTC. This chain links TRBV27 with TRBJ2-1; 9 bases fit TRBD1. This CDR3 contains 14 residues. Trimming took 6 bases from V and 6 from J; bases not matched to a gene: 6. Per germline, CDR1 MNHEY and CDR2 SMNVEV (reference sequence).